This T cell receptor beta chain was obtained from a study of blood T cell repertoires in COVID-19. Study information: Researchers got acute and convalescent COVID-19 samples from the United States, Italy and Spain. T cells, B-cell-depleted T cells, or PBMCs provided the cDNA or gDNA that served as material.

The CDR3 loop spans 15 amino acids. The J segment lost 3 bases and the V segment lost 4 bases, leaving 5 bases of the junction unmatched. Germline loops: CDR1 LNHDA, CDR2 SQIVND (reference sequence). Using immunoSEQ multiplex PCR, the repertoire was profiled, and TCRdb retains in-frame clones only, with some absent. The sample lists approximately 240,000 clones, approximately 80% seen once, with roughly 5.3% in the top ten. Sample: peripheral blood. The V gene is TRBV19, the J gene TRBJ1-3, with 8 bases matching TRBD1. The clonotype was recovered from an older woman who had recovered from COVID-19. The CDR3 sequence: CASSTRTGSGNTIYF. The CDR3 DNA sequence: TGTGCCAGTAGTACTCGGACAGGGAGTGGAAACACCATATATTTT.